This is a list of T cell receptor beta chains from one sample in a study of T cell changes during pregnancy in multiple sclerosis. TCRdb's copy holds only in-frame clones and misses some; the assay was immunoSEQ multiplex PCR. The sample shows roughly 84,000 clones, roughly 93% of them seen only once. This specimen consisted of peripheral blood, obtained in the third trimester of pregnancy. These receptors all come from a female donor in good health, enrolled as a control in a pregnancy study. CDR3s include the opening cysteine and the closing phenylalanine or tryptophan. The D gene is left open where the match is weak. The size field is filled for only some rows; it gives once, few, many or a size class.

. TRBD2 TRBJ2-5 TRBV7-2 TGTGCCAGCAGCCCAGGGGGACTAGCGGGAGTTGAGACCCAGTACTTC CASSPGGLAGVETQYF
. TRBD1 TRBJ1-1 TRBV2 TGTGCCAGCAGTAGGACAGGGCGGAAGAACACTGAAGCTTTCTTT CASSRTGRKNTEAFF
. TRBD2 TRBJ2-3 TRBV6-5 TGTGCCAGCAGTTGGGGGACTAGCGGGACCACAGATACGCAGTATTTT CASSWGTSGTTDTQYF
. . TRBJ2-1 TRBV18 TGTGCCAGCTCACCCTACTACAATGAGCAGTTCTTC CASSPYYNEQFF
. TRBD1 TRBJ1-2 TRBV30 TGTGCCTGGAGGATGACAGGGTCAAGCTATGGCTACACCTTC CAWRMTGSSYGYTF
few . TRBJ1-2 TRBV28 TGTGCCAGCAGTTCTCACCGAGCGGGGGGCTACACCTTC CASSSHRAGGYTF
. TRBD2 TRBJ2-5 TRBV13 TGTGCCAGCAGCGAGCGGACTAGCGGGAGCGCAGAGACCCAGTACTTC CASSERTSGSAETQYF
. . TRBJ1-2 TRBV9 TGTGCCAGCAGCGTAGAACAGACCTCATTTGGGTATGGCTACACCTTC CASSVEQTSFGYGYTF
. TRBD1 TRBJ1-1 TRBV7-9 TGTGCCAGCAGCACGGGACAGGGTGACACTGAAGCTTTCTTT CASSTGQGDTEAFF
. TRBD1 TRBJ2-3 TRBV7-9 TGTGCCAGCGCCCACCCAGGGGGTAGTGCGGATACGCAGTATTTT CASAHPGGSADTQYF
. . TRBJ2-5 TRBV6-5 TGTGCCAGCAGTTTGGGTCCTGGGGCAGAGACCCAGTACTTC CASSLGPGAETQYF
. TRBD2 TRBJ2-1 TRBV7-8 TGTGCCAGCAGCCGGGGACTAGCGGTTGGGTGGAGTGAGCAGTTCTTC CASSRGLAVGWSEQFF
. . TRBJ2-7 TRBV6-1 TGTGCCAGCAGCCTCACTCGCTCCTACGAGCAGTACTTC CASSLTRSYEQYF
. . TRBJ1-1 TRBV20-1 TGCAGTGCCTTTCGGAACACTGAAGCTTTCTTT CSAFRNTEAFF
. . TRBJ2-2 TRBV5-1 TGCGCCAGCAGCCCCGACTTGAACACCGGGGAGCTGTTTTTT CASSPDLNTGELFF
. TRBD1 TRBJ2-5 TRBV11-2 TGTGCCAGCAGCAGCTGGGACAGGGCCCCAGAGACCCAGTACTTC CASSSWDRAPETQYF
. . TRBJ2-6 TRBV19 TGTGCCAGTAGTATGGACAACTTAATTACCGGGGCCAACGTCCTGACTTTC CASSMDNLITGANVLTF
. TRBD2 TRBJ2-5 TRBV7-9 TGTGCCAGCAGCTTGGCGGGAGGAGGAGAGACCCAGTACTTC CASSLAGGGETQYF
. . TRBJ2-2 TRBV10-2 TGCGCCAGCAGTGGGGGCTCCGGGGAGCTGTTTTTT CASSGGSGELFF
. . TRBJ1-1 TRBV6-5 TGTGCCAGCAGTTACGGACCCGCGGAGGCAGCTTTCTTT CASSYGPAEAAFF
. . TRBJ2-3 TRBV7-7 TGTGCTAGCAGCTTACTGGGCCCAGATACGCAGTATTTT CASSLLGPDTQYF
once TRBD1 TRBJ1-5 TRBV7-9 TGTGCCAGCAGCGTCTCCGGGACAGGGGACAATCAGCCCCAGCATTTT CASSVSGTGDNQPQHF
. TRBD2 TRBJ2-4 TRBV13 TGTGCCAGCAGCATCCGGACTAGCGGGAGATTAGCCAAAAACATTCAGTACTTC CASSIRTSGRLAKNIQYF
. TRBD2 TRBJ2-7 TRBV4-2 TGTGCCAGCAGCCAATTGGCTAGCGGGATTTCGGGGGGCGAGCAGTACTTC CASSQLASGISGGEQYF
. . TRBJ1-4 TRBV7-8 TGTGCCAGCAGGTCCGACGGGGGTCAAAATGAAAAACTGTTTTTT CASRSDGGQNEKLFF
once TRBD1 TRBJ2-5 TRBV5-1 TGCGCCAGCAGCTTATCAGGGGGCGGGGAGACCCAGTACTTC CASSLSGGGETQYF
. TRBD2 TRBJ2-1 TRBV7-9 TGTGCCAGCAGCTCCGGGGGGAATGAGCAGTTCTTC CASSSGGNEQFF
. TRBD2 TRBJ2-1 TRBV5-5 TGTGCCAGCACCTCGGGGGGGATCTACAATGAGCAGTTCTTC CASTSGGIYNEQFF
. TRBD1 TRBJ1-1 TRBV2 TGTGCCAGCAGTGGTGACAGGGCGAACACTGAAGCTTTCTTT CASSGDRANTEAFF
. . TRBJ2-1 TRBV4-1 TGCGCCAGCAGCCATTTAGACAATGAGCAGTTCTTC CASSHLDNEQFF
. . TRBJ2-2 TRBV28 TGTGCCGGGTGCCGGGGGAGGAACACCGGGGAGCTGTTTTTT CAGCRGRNTGELFF
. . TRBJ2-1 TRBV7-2 TGTGCCAGCAGCTTTCAGAGAGAGGATGAGCAGTTCTTC CASSFQREDEQFF
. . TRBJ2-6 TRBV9 TGTGCCAGCAGCCCCCACCCCCCAGGGCCTGGGGCCAACGTCCTGACTTTC CASSPHPPGPGANVLTF
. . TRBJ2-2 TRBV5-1 TGCGCCAGCAGCTCGGGACTGGTCGCGAACACCGGGGAGCTGTTTTTT CASSSGLVANTGELFF
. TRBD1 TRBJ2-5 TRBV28 TGTGCCAGCAGTTTCACAGGGGGAGAGACCCAGTACTTC CASSFTGGETQYF
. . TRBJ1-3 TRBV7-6 TGTGCCAGCAGCTTAGCGCCCCAGGGCGGAAACACCATATATTTT CASSLAPQGGNTIYF
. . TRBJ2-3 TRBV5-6 TGTGCCAGCAGCTTGGATCTTTTGGGGGGAGGACCCACAGATACGCAGTATTTT CASSLDLLGGGPTDTQYF
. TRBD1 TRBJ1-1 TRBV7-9 TGTGCCAGCAGCTTCACAGGGGGGACTGAAGCTTTCTTT CASSFTGGTEAFF
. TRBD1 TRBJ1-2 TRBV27 TGTGCCAGCAGGCGATCCGGGACAGGATCGAGTGGCTATGGCTACACCTTC CASRRSGTGSSGYGYTF
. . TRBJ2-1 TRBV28 TGTGCCAGCAGTACCTCCGGCGGAGGGTCCTACAATGAGCAGTTCTTC CASSTSGGGSYNEQFF
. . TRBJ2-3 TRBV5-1 TGCGCCAGCAGCTTGAACAGGGCAGGGACAGATACGCAGTATTTT CASSLNRAGTDTQYF
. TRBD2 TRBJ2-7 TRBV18 TGTGCCAGCTCACCAGGACTAGCGGGAGGCCTCTATTACGAGCAGTACTTC CASSPGLAGGLYYEQYF
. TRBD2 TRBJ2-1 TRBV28 TGTGCCAGCAGTCCACCTGTAGCGGGCGGCAATGAGCAGTTCTTC CASSPPVAGGNEQFF